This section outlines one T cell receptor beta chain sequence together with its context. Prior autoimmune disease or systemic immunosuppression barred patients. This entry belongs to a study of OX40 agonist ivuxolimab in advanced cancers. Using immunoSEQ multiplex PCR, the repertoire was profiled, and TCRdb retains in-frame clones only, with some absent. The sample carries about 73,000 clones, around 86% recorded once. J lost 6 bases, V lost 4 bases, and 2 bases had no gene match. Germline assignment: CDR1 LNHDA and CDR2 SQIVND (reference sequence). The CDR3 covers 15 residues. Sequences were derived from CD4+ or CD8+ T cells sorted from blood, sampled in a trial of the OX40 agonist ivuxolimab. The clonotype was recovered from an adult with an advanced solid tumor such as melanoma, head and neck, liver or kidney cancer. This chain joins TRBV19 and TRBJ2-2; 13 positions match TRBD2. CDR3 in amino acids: CASSTLAGGAGELFF. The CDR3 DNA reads TGTGCCAGTAGTACACTAGCGGGAGGGGCCGGGGAGCTGTTTTTT.